These 17 T cell receptor beta chains were sequenced from one sample in a study of Tregs in tolerant kidney transplant recipients. Clones were sequenced by immunoSEQ multiplex PCR, and TCRdb holds only the in-frame ones, with some missing. The sample carries hundreds of thousands of clones, 80% to 85% recorded once. Source material: CD4+ T cells from blood. These receptors were collected from a human donor in good health.

The chain employs TRBV7-9 and TRBJ2-2; TRBD2 is a possible D gene (5 bases). This CDR3 contains 15 residues. The V end lost 2 bases, the J end lost 0 bases, and 7 bases lay between the germline ends. In germline, CDR1 is SEHNR, CDR2 FQNEAQ (reference sequence). CDR3 protein: CASSLRETNTGELFF. For the CDR3, the DNA is TGTGCCAGCAGCTTAAGGGAGACGAACACCGGGGAGCTGTTTTTT.

This clone has more than one count but fewer than ten. The V gene is TRBV15, the J gene TRBJ2-2; D remains ambiguous. CDR1 is LNHNV, CDR2 YYDKDF, per germline (reference sequence). The V end was cut by 0 bases, the J end by 1 base, with 9 bases between. This CDR3 is 16 amino acids long. CDR3 residues: CATSRDGSRNTGELFF. The CDR3, as DNA: TGTGCCACCAGCAGAGATGGTAGCCGGAACACCGGGGAGCTGTTTTTT.

The chain joins TRBV5-6 to TRBJ1-2; D gene uncertain. With 0 bases removed from V and 5 bases from J, the gap between germline ends came to 8 bases. CDR1 and CDR2 from the germline V gene are SGHDT and YYEEEE. This CDR3 has 13 amino acids. CDR3 DNA: TGTGCCAGCAGCTTGGTTTCGGGGTATGGCTACACCTTC. Residues: CASSLVSGYGYTF.

This chain joins TRBV4-1 and TRBJ2-7, with 10 nucleotides matching TRBD2. Germline V gives CDR1 MGHRA, CDR2 YSYEKL. The CDR3 totals 14 residues. V trimming: 6 bases; J trimming: 1 base; junction bases outside the gene matches: 3. The CDR3 protein is CASRRTSGSYEQYF. DNA of the CDR3: TGCGCCAGCAGGCGGACTAGCGGTTCCTACGAGCAGTACTTC.

CDR3 sequence reads: CASSYRGQGPYEQYF. The DNA of the CDR3 is TGTGCCAGCAGTTACCGGGGTCAGGGGCCATACGAGCAGTACTTC. The genes are TRBV6-6 and TRBJ2-7; possible D gene TRBD1, 6 bases. Trimming left V 2 bases short and J 4 bases short, with 15 bases between. The germline CDR1 and CDR2 sequences are MNHNY and SVGAGI (reference sequence). CDR3 length equals 15 residues.

The V call is TRBV6-5, the J call TRBJ2-1, with D perhaps matching TRBD1 (6 bases). The CDR3 is 11 residues long. Trimming removed 7 bases at V and 10 bases at J, with 11 bases between. Per germline, CDR1 MNHEY and CDR2 SVGAGI. CDR3 region: CASNRRGEQFF. In nucleotides, the CDR3 is TGTGCCAGCAACAGAAGGGGGGAGCAGTTCTTC.

This chain uses TRBV6-1 with TRBJ2-7; 10 bases agree with TRBD1. This CDR3 has 14 residues. Germline V gives CDR1 MNHNS, CDR2 SASEGT. The V and J ends lost 8 bases and 7 bases, in that order; junction bases with no gene match: 11. As DNA, the CDR3 is TGTGCCAGCCAAACGACAGGGGGCGCGACTGAGCAGTACTTC. This encodes CASQTTGGATEQYF.

This clone was recorded a few times. This chain links TRBV27 with TRBJ2-7; 9 bases fit TRBD1. The CDR3 runs 15 residues. Germline V gives CDR1 MNHEY, CDR2 SMNVEV (reference sequence). V gave up 8 bases and J gave up 2 bases; unmatched junction bases: 10. CDR3: CASELRTGVTYEQYF. CDR3 DNA sequence: TGTGCCAGCGAGCTGCGGACAGGGGTGACCTACGAGCAGTACTTC.

This chain uses TRBV7-9 with TRBJ1-1; a weak D match, TRBD1 (5 bases). The V gene lost 3 bases and the J gene lost 5 bases, with 13 bases spanning the gap. This CDR3 region has 14 residues. The germline CDR1 and CDR2 sequences are SEHNR and FQNEAQ (reference sequence). The CDR3 DNA is TGTGCCAGCAGCTTGGGCGGCGGGGGTACTGAAGCTTTCTTT. This codes for CASSLGGGGTEAFF.

The chain recombines TRBV19 with TRBJ1-2, with D perhaps TRBD1 (5 bases). The CDR3 covers 13 residues. CDR1 is LNHDA and CDR2 is SQIVND in the germline V gene (reference sequence). The V and J ends lost 6 bases and 3 bases respectively, with 11 bases between them. Written as DNA, the CDR3 is TGTGCCAGTAGCCCCACAGGTGACTATGGCTACACCTTC. Residues: CASSPTGDYGYTF.

The genes are TRBV7-2 and TRBJ1-1, with D hard to call. This CDR3 spans 14 amino acids. Germline CDR1 is SGHTA and CDR2 is FQGNSA. V shed 0 bases and J shed 4 bases, with 9 bases lying between them. The CDR3 DNA reads TGTGCCAGCAGCTTAGCTGGGAGCCCCACTGAAGCTTTCTTT. Protein: CASSLAGSPTEAFF.

V usage is TRBV5-6 and J usage is TRBJ1-4, with a weak D call TRBD1 (5 bases). The V gene lost 0 bases and the J gene lost 8 bases, with 14 bases spanning the gap. CDR1 and CDR2 from the germline V gene are SGHDT and YYEEEE. The CDR3 has 15 residues. The CDR3 here is CASSLAGGSGEKLFF. In DNA form, the CDR3 reads TGTGCCAGCAGCTTGGCCGGGGGGAGCGGGGAAAAACTGTTTTTT.

This clone has a single count. The same CDR3 is also encoded by other DNA sequences in this sample. The chain uses TRBV7-9 and TRBJ1-2; tentatively, D is TRBD1 (6 bases). The V gene's germline CDR1 is SEHNR and CDR2 FQNEAQ (reference sequence). The CDR3 runs 13 residues. V lost 5 bases, J lost 8 bases, and 15 bases lay in between. The CDR3, as DNA: TGTGCCAGCAGCCCTGGGCGGGGGGCCGGCTACACCTTC. It translates to CASSPGRGAGYTF.

In the case of this clone: Other nucleotide sequences from this sample produce the same CDR3. The chain uses TRBV5-1 and TRBJ2-2; 9 nucleotides match TRBD1. After removal of 4 bases from V and 6 bases from J, the junction contained 4 bases not matched to a gene. This CDR3 has 14 residues. Per the germline V gene, CDR1 is SGHRS and CDR2 is YFSETQ. Written as DNA, the CDR3 is TGCGCCAGCAGCCCGGGACAGGGAGCCGGGGAGCTGTTTTTT. As protein: CASSPGQGAGELFF.

This clone was counted once. The V call is TRBV19, the J call TRBJ2-5, with D possibly matching TRBD1 (5 bases). The germline CDR1 and CDR2 sequences are LNHDA and SQIVND (reference sequence). V lost 4 bases, J lost 3 bases, and 9 bases lay in between. The CDR3 extends over 13 amino acids. The CDR3 sequence: CASSKSREETQYF. CDR3 sequence (DNA): TGTGCCAGTAGTAAGTCCAGGGAAGAGACCCAGTACTTC.

The rearrangement uses TRBV13 and TRBJ1-1; a possible D gene is TRBD1 (6 bases). V shed 5 bases and J shed 0 bases, with 10 bases lying between them. Per germline, CDR1 PRHDT and CDR2 FYEKMQ (reference sequence). The CDR3 covers 14 residues. The CDR3: CASSPNRVNTEAFF. The CDR3 DNA sequence: TGTGCCAGCAGCCCCAACAGGGTGAACACTGAAGCTTTCTTT.

As concerns this clone: At the DNA level, this CDR3 is encoded by other sequences in the same sample as well. The chain is built from TRBV6-5 and TRBJ2-3; no clear D. CDR1 MNHEY and CDR2 SVGAGI come from the germline V gene. This CDR3 comprises 16 residues. Trimming cost V 4 bases and J 1 base, with 15 bases left between them. The chain's CDR3 is CASSSYVLTGTDTQYF. The CDR3 DNA is TGTGCCAGCAGTTCATATGTTTTGACGGGCACAGATACGCAGTATTTT.